A selection of T cell receptor beta chains follows, all from one sample in a study of blood T cell repertoires in COVID-19. The data were produced by immunoSEQ multiplex PCR, yet TCRdb's version contains in-frame clones alone and is incomplete. The sample contains 75,000 to 90,000 clones, around 82% of which appear only once. The sequencing sample was made of peripheral blood. The receptors were sampled from a man aged 55 to 70 with COVID-19, enrolled during active disease. The conserved cysteine and the conserved F or W are not part of the CDR3 here. The size entry is marked missing in some rows and otherwise reads once, few, many or a size class.

clone size	V gene	J gene	CDR3 protein
.	TRBV19	TRBJ1-1	ASRDRLNTEAF
.	TRBV11-3	TRBJ2-1	ASDSGSSYNEQF
.	TRBV7-9	TRBJ1-4	ASSADSEKLF
.	TRBV6-5	TRBJ2-4	ASSRDRALKNIQY
many	TRBV7-9	TRBJ2-2	ASSLQAGTGFPGELF
.	TRBV5-4	TRBJ2-7	ASSLPRSVGQY
.	TRBV9	TRBJ1-6	ASSELGWRSPLH
once	TRBV27	TRBJ2-1	ASSLSGLAHEQF
.	TRBV11-2	TRBJ2-2	ASSSFNGELF
.	TRBV5-1	TRBJ1-6	ASRMGQEFSPLH
.	TRBV11-3	TRBJ2-3	ASSPGTSTPSTDTQY
.	TRBV7-2	TRBJ2-1	ASSARDYNEQF
.	TRBV5-1	TRBJ1-1	ASSLVATVNTEAF
.	TRBV4-2	TRBJ2-3	ASSQDGVGGTDTQY
once	TRBV18	TRBJ1-4	ASSRSGGSNEKLF
.	TRBV19	TRBJ2-7	ASSNGHRSYEQY
.	TRBV18	TRBJ2-7	ASSRAELGTAEDEQY
.	TRBV11-2	TRBJ2-3	ASSLVRQDTDTQY
.	TRBV9	TRBJ2-1	ASSVGTSGGYNEQF
medium-sized	TRBV9	TRBJ2-7	ASSPGVPHGGEQY
.	TRBV7-2	TRBJ2-1	ASSLEGGSSYNEQF
.	TRBV18	TRBJ2-7	ASSPGTGWDYEQY
.	TRBV4-1	TRBJ2-7	ASSLYSGTSASYEQY